Below, 17 T cell receptor beta chains from the same sample are listed, as sequenced in a study of CD8+ T cells in alopecia areata. After isolation, RNA underwent reverse transcription to generate cDNA as the sequencing template. TCRdb's copy holds only in-frame clones and misses some; the assay was immunoSEQ multiplex PCR. The table has some 240,000 clones, 50% to 60% seen once. Treatment reported: oral pan-JAK inhibitor, 5-10 mg twice daily. Sequencing used CD4+ T cells sorted from blood, obtained at week 4, from a patient treated with tofacitinib. These receptors all come from a human donor with alopecia areata.

This clone has a handful of counts. The V gene is TRBV6-6, the J gene TRBJ1-6; 7 positions agree with TRBD1. The V gene end was trimmed by 2 bases and the J gene end by 5 bases; junction bases not matched to a gene: 3. The V gene's germline CDR1 is MNHNY and CDR2 SVGAGI (reference sequence). The CDR3 sequence is 15 residues long. The CDR3 DNA sequence: TGTGCCAGCAGTTACGGGCAGGGGGATAATTCACCCCTCCACTTT. Translation: CASSYGQGDNSPLHF.

The chain couples TRBV29-1 to TRBJ2-1; TRBD2 agrees at 10 bases. The CDR3 totals 14 residues. The V gene end was trimmed by 3 bases and the J gene end by 2 bases; junction bases not matched to a gene: 1. Germline CDR1 is SQVTM and CDR2 is ANQGSEA. The CDR3 loop reads CSVDTSGTYNEQFF. The DNA of the CDR3 is TGCAGCGTTGATACTAGCGGGACCTACAATGAGCAGTTCTTC.

This clone was seen once. This sequence joins TRBV10-1 and TRBJ1-6; no firm D call. This CDR3 region has 13 residues. From germline, CDR1 is WNHNN and CDR2 SYGVQD (reference sequence). Trimming stripped 6 bases from V and 8 bases from J, with 11 bases between. In DNA, the CDR3 is TGCGCCAGCAGCGCGAGGACTGATTCACCCCTCCACTTT. As protein: CASSARTDSPLHF.

V gene TRBV6-1 combines with J gene TRBJ1-2; D uncertain. The CDR3 has 16 amino acids. Deletions cut 0 bases from V and 4 bases from J, with 15 bases between. Germline loops: CDR1 MNHNS, CDR2 SASEGT. CDR3: CASSEAGKGSSYGYTF. The CDR3 nucleotides are TGTGCCAGCAGTGAAGCAGGGAAGGGATCTAGCTATGGCTACACCTTC.

The CDR3 region is CASSVAVGGYEQYF. The DNA of the CDR3 is TGTGCCAGCAGCGTCGCAGTGGGGGGTTACGAGCAGTACTTC. This chain connects TRBV9 to TRBJ2-7, with D perhaps matching TRBD2 (6 bases). V lost 2 bases to trimming and J lost 4 bases, with 13 bases between them. Per the germline V gene, CDR1 is SGDLS and CDR2 is YYNGEE. The CDR3 totals 14 residues. Full variable domain (rest looked up from reference TRBV9 and TRBJ2-7): DSGVTQTPKHLITATGQRVTLRCSPRSGDLSVYWYQQSLDQGLQFLIQYYNGEERAKGNILERFSAQQFPDLHSELNLSSLELGDSALYFCASSVAVGGYEQYFGPGTRLTVT.

There are a few counts of this clone. This rearrangement joins TRBV5-6 to TRBJ2-7; perhaps D is TRBD1 or TRBD2 (5 bases each). V was clipped by 4 bases and J by 6 bases, with 17 bases between them. Germline loops: CDR1 SGHDT, CDR2 YYEEEE. The CDR3 has 14 residues. CDR3 region: CASSHTGKGIEQYF. The CDR3 DNA sequence: TGTGCCAGCAGCCACACCGGGAAGGGGATCGAGCAGTACTTC. The entire variable domain, with the rest obtained from reference TRBV5-6 and TRBJ2-7, is as follows: DAGVTQSPTHLIKTRGQQVTLRCSPKSGHDTVSWYQQALGQGPQFIFQYYEEEERQRGNFPDRFSGHQFPNYSSELNVNALLLGDSALYLCASSHTGKGIEQYFGPGTRLTVT.

This clone was detected only once. The J gene is TRBJ2-7, the V gene TRBV7-2; a weak D match, TRBD2 (5 bases). The V gene's germline CDR1 is SGHTA and CDR2 FQGNSA. V was pared by 0 bases and J by 8 bases, with 11 bases between. The CDR3 runs 13 residues. CDR3 sequence reads: CASSLAIEGQQYF. Here the CDR3 DNA reads TGTGCCAGCAGCTTAGCGATAGAGGGTCAGCAGTACTTC.

Many counts were recorded for this clone. The V call is TRBV10-3, the J call TRBJ2-7; D may be TRBD2 (6 bases). Germline loops: CDR1 ENHRY, CDR2 SYGVKD. Deletions cut 8 bases from V and 3 bases from J, with 20 bases between. The CDR3 runs 15 residues. The CDR3 DNA sequence: TGTGCCATCCGCGGGGAGTGGAGTACCCTCTACGAGCAGTACTTC. It codes for CAIRGEWSTLYEQYF.

The chain combines TRBV29-1 with TRBJ2-5, with no clear D. The germline CDR1 and CDR2 sequences are SQVTM and ANQGSEA. The V end lost 4 bases, the J end lost 9 bases, and 12 bases lay between the germline ends. This CDR3 region has 11 residues. CDR3 in amino acids: CSVGLYEAQYF. The CDR3 bases are TGCAGCGTTGGACTTTACGAGGCCCAGTACTTC.

The chain employs TRBV29-1 and TRBJ1-1, with D hard to call. V was trimmed by 4 bases and J by 0 bases, leaving 12 bases between them. Germline CDR1 and CDR2: SQVTM and ANQGSEA. This CDR3 contains 14 residues. CDR3 coding DNA: TGCAGCGTTGGCCTCCTTGCGTTGAACACTGAAGCTTTCTTT. This sequence encodes CSVGLLALNTEAFF.

CDR3 bases: TGTGCCAGCAGCCGCAGGGACGCTTCCTACGAGCAGTACTTC. Residues: CASSRRDASYEQYF. The genes are TRBV6-5 and TRBJ2-7; D could derive from TRBD1 or TRBD2 (5 bases each). Trimming stripped 6 bases from V and 1 base from J, with 13 bases between. Looked up from germline, CDR1 is MNHEY and CDR2 is SVGAGI. This CDR3 is built from 14 residues.

This clone is a singleton in its sample. This chain links TRBV5-6 with TRBJ2-7; D unresolved. CDR1 is SGHDT, CDR2 YYEEEE, per germline. The CDR3 is 15 amino acids. Between the trimmed V and J ends, which lost 1 base and 2 bases, there was a span of 13 bases. As DNA, the CDR3 is TGTGCCAGCAGCTTGTTCGGCAGAGCGCCCTACGAGCAGTACTTC. Translation gives CASSLFGRAPYEQYF.

The chain couples TRBV28 to TRBJ1-1, with 8 bases lining up with TRBD1. Trimming at V came to 6 bases and at J to 7 bases, leaving 7 bases not matched to a gene. CDR3 length equals 13 residues. The V gene's germline CDR1 is MDHEN and CDR2 SYDVKM. The CDR3 DNA follows: TGTGCCAGCAGCATAACGGGACAGGTTGAAGCTTTCTTT. This gives the protein CASSITGQVEAFF.

The chain joins TRBV2 to TRBJ2-5; D remains ambiguous. Deletions cut 4 bases from V and 5 bases from J, with 11 bases between. The CDR3 consists of 13 residues. Per germline, CDR1 SNHLY and CDR2 FYNNEI. The CDR3 loop is CASSGSSQETQYF. The CDR3 DNA reads as TGTGCCAGCAGTGGCTCTTCACAGGAGACCCAGTACTTC.

The chain joins TRBV9 to TRBJ1-2; no clear D. This CDR3 is 15 amino acids long. Germline V gene data show CDR1 as SGDLS and CDR2 as YYNGEE. V was pared by 0 bases and J by 6 bases, with 15 bases between. The chain's CDR3 is CASSVAVTPFDGYTF. As DNA, the CDR3 is TGTGCCAGCAGCGTAGCTGTCACACCATTCGATGGCTACACCTTC.

Here the CDR3 reads CAWSRGQGFQSPLHF. As DNA, the CDR3 is TGTGCCTGGAGTAGAGGACAGGGATTTCAGTCACCCCTCCACTTT. The chain recombines TRBV30 with TRBJ1-6; TRBD1 matches at 8 bases. Germline V gene data show CDR1 as GTSNPN and CDR2 as SVGIG (reference sequence). The ends lost 2 bases at V and 10 bases at J; junction bases unmatched: 10. The CDR3 has 15 amino acids.

This clone has only one observation. The V gene is TRBV27, the J gene TRBJ2-1, with 8 nucleotides matching TRBD2. The germline gives CDR1 MNHEY, CDR2 SMNVEV (reference sequence). V lost 6 bases, J lost 9 bases, and 10 bases stayed unmatched. The CDR3 has 14 residues. The CDR3 loop is CASRPGGARGEQFF. The CDR3, as DNA: TGTGCCAGCAGACCGGGGGGGGCACGCGGTGAGCAGTTCTTC.